This T cell receptor beta chain was profiled in a study of blood T cell repertoires in COVID-19. How the authors handled the data: How many nucleated cells were present was estimated from reference gene primer amplification. Some clones are missing from TCRdb's copy, which holds only in-frame ones; the method was immunoSEQ multiplex PCR. For V, J and clone size, that table is used; D and trimming come from the DNA. Among some 90,000 clones listed, around three quarters were seen once. This CDR3 is built from 14 residues. V trimming: 5 bases; J trimming: 3 bases; junction bases outside the gene matches: 6. The V gene's germline CDR1 is MGHDK and CDR2 SYGVNS.

This receptor was taken from a woman in her sixties in a cohort sampled during active or convalescent COVID-19. This chain connects TRBV25-1 to TRBJ2-5; TRBD2 agrees at 7 bases. The specimen sequenced was peripheral blood. In DNA, the CDR3 is TGTGCCAGCAGTCGTTTCGGGGGGAAAGAGACCCAGTACTTC. It translates to CASSRFGGKETQYF. The complete variable domain, with remaining parts taken from reference TRBV25-1 and TRBJ2-5, reads EADIYQTPRYLVIGTGKKITLECSQTMGHDKMYWYQQDPGMELHLIHYSYGVNSTEKGDLSSESTVSRIRTEHFPLTLESARPSHTSQYLCASSRFGGKETQYFGPGTRLLVL.